These 4 T cell receptor beta chains share one sample of origin, sequenced in a study of neoadjuvant anti-PD-1 for oral cavity cancer. Sample time point: after neoadjuvant nivolumab, at surgical resection. Sequenced by immunoSEQ multiplex PCR; TCRdb stores in-frame clones only, minus some. The sample has under 15,000 clones; about 64% are singletons. This specimen consisted of PBMCs, obtained after nivolumab (anti-PD-1) treatment. The receptor source for this set is a person between 40 and 79 years old with oral cavity squamous cell carcinoma.

CDR3 nucleotide sequence: TGCAGCGTTGTCGTACCGACCGGGACTAGCGGGAGAAATGAGCAGTTCTTC. Its translation is CSVVVPTGTSGRNEQFF. The chain combines TRBV29-1 with TRBJ2-1; 14 bases are a match to TRBD2. V trimming: 4 bases; J trimming: 7 bases; junction bases outside the gene matches: 12. The CDR3 sequence is 17 residues long. Germline CDR1 is SQVTM and CDR2 is ANQGSEA.

The chain uses TRBV29-1 and TRBJ2-3; D may be TRBD1 (5 bases). Germline V gene sequence: CDR1 SQVTM, CDR2 ANQGSEA. V was cut by 6 bases and J by 0 bases, with 10 bases left in between. The CDR3 covers 13 residues. The CDR3: CSVWQGSTDTQYF. The CDR3, as DNA: TGCAGCGTGTGGCAGGGTAGCACAGATACGCAGTATTTT.

In this sample, this clone turned up once. V gene TRBV6-5 combines with J gene TRBJ1-1; 7 positions match TRBD1. The CDR3 spans 15 residues. CDR1 is MNHEY, CDR2 SVGAGI, per germline. V shed 4 bases, J shed 5 bases, and the junction held 10 bases outside the gene matches. The CDR3 sequence is CASSFNRQGGTEAFF. Here the CDR3 DNA reads TGTGCCAGCAGTTTTAATCGACAGGGTGGGACTGAAGCTTTCTTT.

This chain connects TRBV11-2 to TRBJ2-4; 8 nucleotides line up with TRBD1. After removal of 6 bases from V and 0 bases from J, the junction contained 7 bases not matched to a gene. Germline V gene sequence: CDR1 SGHAT, CDR2 FQNNGV. This CDR3 comprises 16 residues. The CDR3, as DNA: TGTGCCAGCAGAACTGACAGGGGAATAGCCAAAAACATTCAGTACTTC. It is translated as CASRTDRGIAKNIQYF. Filled out from reference TRBV11-2 and TRBJ2-4, the complete variable domain reads EAGVAQSPRYKIIEKRQSVAFWCNPISGHATLYWYQQILGQGPKLLIQFQNNGVVDDSQLPKDRFSAERLKGVDSTLKIQPAKLEDSAVYLCASRTDRGIAKNIQYFGAGTRLSVL.